The clone carrying this T cell receptor beta chain has ten or more counts. The junction departs from the called germline gene at one end, perhaps through a read error. Relying on iRepertoire HTBI primers and Arm-PCR of CDR3 regions, the team built TCR beta libraries. TCRdb analysed the multiplex PCR reads with MiXCR anew, one entry per CDR3 protein. The data show approximately 210,000 distinct CDR3 sequences, about 17% seen once. The entry originates in a study of regulatory T cells in long-lasting Graves disease. The sample's time point: newly diagnosed GD, antithyroid drugs for less than 3 months. Making the TCR library involved RNA that had been extracted from PBMCs. Germline CDR1 SGHAT, CDR2 FQNNGV. This CDR3 region has 15 residues.

This rearrangement joins TRBV11-2 to TRBJ1-5, with no clear D. The sample was peripheral blood mononuclear cells (PBMCs), taken at new diagnosis, from a patient treated with antithyroid drugs. The sequence derives from a female donor with Graves disease. CDR3 DNA sequence: TGCGCCAGCAGCCAAGATCGGGCGATTGCTCAGCCCCAGCATTTT. Translated, it gives CASSQDRAIAQPQHF. The full variable domain, its missing parts supplied by reference TRBV11-2 and TRBJ1-5, is EAGVAQSPRYKIIEKRQSVAFWCNPISGHATLYWYQQILGQGPKLLIQFQNNGVVDDSQLPKDRFSAERLKGVDSTLKIQPAKLEDSAVYLCASSQDRAIAQPQHFGDGTRLSIL.